The subject of this entry is one TCR beta chain. The antigen remains unidentified. Primers used in a second PCR of about 6 to 11 cycles were a sample-barcoded 5' primer and a J-beta primer mix. TCRdb used MiXCR to reprocess the 5' RACE reads, holding one entry per CDR3 protein. Of about 830,000 distinct CDR3 sequences in the sample, 62% were seen once. These data originate in a study of blood T cells in healthy people across ages. Germline values: CDR1 SQVTM, CDR2 ANQGSEA. CDR3 size: 12 residues. The V gene lost 3 bases and the J gene lost 6 bases, with 11 bases spanning the gap. The study's findings and limits: Naive T cell percentage showed a strong correlation with TCR beta diversity. Per million T cells, TCR beta diversity dropped roughly linearly as age increased.

This receptor was identified in a man aged 25 to 45 in good health. The chain links TRBV29-1 to TRBJ1-2, with D possibly TRBD1 on 5 matching bases. Sequenced input: blood. In nucleotides, the CDR3 is TGCAGCGTTGACCCCAGGGATCATGGCTACACCTTC. Translated, it gives CSVDPRDHGYTF.